This T cell receptor (beta chain) was identified in a study of shared clonotypes between healthy human individuals. Broader study findings: The expectation was that sequencing depth would affect clonotype sharing among donors. Generation probability values for non-shared clonotypes were lower than those for clonotypes shared by all four donors.

An assay was performed, and its level was deep. In replicate PCRs of sorted subsets, approximately 210 ng DNA, approximately 30,000 T cell genomes, was used. Here immunoSEQ multiplex PCR was the method, and the copy in TCRdb shows in-frame clones only, minus some. The sample yields over a million clones, approximately 80% seen once. CDR3 size: 16 residues. Germline values: CDR1 LGHNA, CDR2 YNFKEQ. The trim removed 0 bases at V and 4 bases at J, leaving 7 bases unmatched. Regarding this clone: Antigen specificity is unknown.

Sequences were obtained from memory CD4+ T cells from PBMCs. Subset here: CD45RA-negative fraction. This clonotype was obtained from a man in his late teens or twenties in good health. Some clones in this sample may be carry-over from other donors' samples. This chain uses TRBV4-2 with TRBJ2-3; 7 bases line up with TRBD2. The CDR3 sequence: CASSQEFGGSADTQYF. In DNA, the CDR3 is TGTGCCAGCAGCCAAGAGTTCGGCGGGAGCGCAGATACGCAGTATTTT.